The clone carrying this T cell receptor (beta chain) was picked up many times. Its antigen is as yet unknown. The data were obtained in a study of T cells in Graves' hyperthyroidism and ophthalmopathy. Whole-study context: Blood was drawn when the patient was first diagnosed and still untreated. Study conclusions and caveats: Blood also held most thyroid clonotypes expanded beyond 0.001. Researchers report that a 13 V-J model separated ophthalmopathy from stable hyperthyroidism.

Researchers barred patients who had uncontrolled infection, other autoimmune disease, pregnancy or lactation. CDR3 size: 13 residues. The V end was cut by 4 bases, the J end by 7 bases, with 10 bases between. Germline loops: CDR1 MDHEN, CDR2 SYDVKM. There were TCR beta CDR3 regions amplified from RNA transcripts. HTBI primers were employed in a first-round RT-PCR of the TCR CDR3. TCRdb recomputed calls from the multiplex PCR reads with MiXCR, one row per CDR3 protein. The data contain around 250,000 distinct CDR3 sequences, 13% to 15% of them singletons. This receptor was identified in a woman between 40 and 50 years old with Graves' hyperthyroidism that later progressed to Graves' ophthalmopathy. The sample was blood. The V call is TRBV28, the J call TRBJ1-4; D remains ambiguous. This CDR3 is CASSSSIGEKLFF. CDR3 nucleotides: TGTGCCAGCAGTTCATCTATAGGTGAAAAACTGTTTTTT.